Following are 20 T cell receptor beta chains from one sample sequenced in a study of neurological immune-mediated disorders. TCRdb processed the 5' RACE reads anew with MiXCR; each CDR3 protein has one entry. The sample has just under 40,000 distinct CDR3 sequences; roughly 6.9% are singletons. The sample consisted of CD4+ T cells from blood. Source of these receptors: a middle-aged man in good health.

This clonotype was found many times. The rearrangement joins TRBV20-1 to TRBJ2-7, with unresolved D. CDR3 length equals 12 residues. Germline-derived CDR1 and CDR2 are DFQATT and SNEGSKA (reference sequence). Trimming pared 5 bases from V and 2 bases from J, leaving 10 bases between. Here the CDR3 DNA reads TGCAGTGCTTGGACGCCGCCCTACGAGCAGTACTTC. Translated: CSAWTPPYEQYF.

A word on this clonotype: The DNA is omitted, as the CDR3 cannot be located on it reliably, and the CDR3 follows TCRdb's listing. This chain connects TRBV7-9 to TRBJ2-3; the DNA was not used to check the table's D call, TRBD2. The CDR3 is 21 residues long, counting both termini. CDR1 and CDR2 (germline): SEHNR, FQNEAQ (reference sequence). The CDR3 region is CASSFYICSAASGISTDTQYF.

This clonotype was picked up many times. This chain joins TRBV7-2 and TRBJ2-4, with D possibly matching TRBD1 (6 bases). Per the germline V gene, CDR1 is SGHTA and CDR2 is FQGNSA. V was cut by 4 bases and J by 4 bases, with 8 bases left in between. The CDR3 totals 13 residues. For the CDR3, the DNA is TGTGCCAGCAGCTCACAGGGAAAAAACATTCAGTACTTC. Translated: CASSSQGKNIQYF.

The chain links TRBV20-1 to TRBJ2-7; weak D call: TRBD1 (6 bases). Germline V gene lookup returns CDR1 DFQATT and CDR2 SNEGSKA (reference sequence). CDR3 size: 12 residues. Trimming took off 3 bases at V and 5 bases at J, with 11 bases between the two ends. In nucleotides, the CDR3 is TGCAGTGCTAGCAGGGGTAGGGACGAGCAGTACTTC. Amino acids: CSASRGRDEQYF.

Turning to this clonotype: A read error may be the cause here, since a much bigger clone is one base away. V gene TRBV19 combines with J gene TRBJ2-6; D is unclear. V was cut by 5 bases and J by 3 bases, with 8 bases left in between. The CDR3 totals 14 residues. CDR1 LNHDA and CDR2 SQIVND come from the germline V gene (reference sequence). The CDR3 sequence is CASSVVLGANVLTF. CDR3 in DNA: TGTGCCAGTAGTGTAGTACTTGGGGCCAACGTCCTGACTTTC.

This clonotype was found many times. J is TRBJ2-7 and V is TRBV20-1; D possibly corresponds to TRBD2 (5 bases). Trimming pared 1 base from V and 4 bases from J, leaving 14 bases between. The CDR3 extends over 14 amino acids. In germline, CDR1 is DFQATT, CDR2 SNEGSKA (reference sequence). DNA for the CDR3: TGCAGTGCTAGAGCTACCCGCCGGGGATACGAGCAGTACTTC. Its protein is CSARATRRGYEQYF.

This clonotype was detected many times. This sequence joins TRBV6-5 and TRBJ2-3, with no clear D. From germline, CDR1 is MNHEY and CDR2 SVGAGI. V was shortened by 1 base and J by 1 base, with 6 bases between the two germline ends. The CDR3 has 14 residues. For the CDR3, the DNA is TGTGCCAGCAGTTACTTCACGGGCACAGATACGCAGTATTTT. The encoded protein is CASSYFTGTDTQYF.

This clonotype was counted many times. This sequence joins TRBV7-9 and TRBJ1-4; the D gene is possibly TRBD1 (6 bases). CDR1 SEHNR and CDR2 FQNEAQ come from the germline V gene (reference sequence). CDR3 length equals 15 residues. With 6 bases removed from V and 5 bases from J, the gap between germline ends came to 16 bases. CDR3 sequence reads: CASSSTGTINEKLFF. The CDR3 nucleotides are TGTGCCAGCAGTTCAACCGGGACAATAAATGAAAAACTGTTTTTT.

This clonotype was detected ten times or more. The chain is built from TRBV12-3 or TRBV12-4 and TRBJ2-1, with 8 bases identical to TRBD2. CDR3 length: 17 amino acids. With V trimmed by 2 bases and J by 6 bases, 12 bases remained unmatched. CDR3 nucleotide sequence: TGTGCCAGCAGTTTAAGCGCCAGGAGCGGGAGTGGCAATGAGCAGTTCTTC. This gives the protein CASSLSARSGSGNEQFF.

The V and J genes are TRBV27 and TRBJ2-3; D gene uncertain. The germline CDR1 and CDR2 sequences are MNHEY and SMNVEV (reference sequence). Trimming shortened V by 5 bases and J by 0 bases, and 12 bases separated the two germline ends. This CDR3 spans 15 amino acids. The CDR3 DNA reads TGTGCCAGCAGTCCCAGTGGCAGTAGCACAGATACGCAGTATTTT. Translating gives CASSPSGSSTDTQYF.

The sample holds many counts of this clonotype. The rearrangement uses TRBV6-2 or TRBV6-3 and TRBJ2-7; 9 bases match TRBD1. The germline gives CDR1 MNHEY, CDR2 SVGEGT. J was trimmed by 4 bases and V by 2 bases; bases with no gene match: 6. This CDR3 is built from 15 residues. CDR3 bases: TGTGCCAGCAGTTACGTTGGCGACAGGGGGTACGAGCAGTACTTC. It translates to CASSYVGDRGYEQYF.

The chain uses TRBV7-2 and TRBJ2-5, with 9 positions matching TRBD1. The CDR3 has 14 residues. J was trimmed by 3 bases and V by 4 bases; bases with no gene match: 3. Per the germline V gene, CDR1 is SGHTA and CDR2 is FQGNSA. The CDR3: CASSSGTGKETQYF. The DNA for the CDR3 is TGTGCCAGCAGCTCCGGGACAGGGAAAGAGACCCAGTACTTC.

This clonotype was detected many times. The gene calls are TRBV5-1 and TRBJ2-7, with 8 nucleotides matching TRBD1. The CDR3 contains 13 residues. From germline, CDR1 is SGHRS and CDR2 YFSETQ. Trimming at V came to 1 base and at J to 7 bases, leaving 4 bases not matched to a gene. The CDR3 protein is CASSLNRGMEQYF. The CDR3 DNA follows: TGCGCCAGCAGCTTGAACAGGGGGATGGAGCAGTACTTC.

To note about this clonotype: Likely a read error: the CDR3 ends without its conserved phenylalanine or tryptophan. V is TRBV4-1 and J is TRBJ1-5; no clear D. Germline assignment: CDR1 MGHRA and CDR2 YSYEKL. The CDR3 sequence is 13 residues long. CDR3 bases: TGCGCCAGCAGTCAAGATATCGGACAGCCCCAGCATTAT. Encoded protein: CASSQDIGQPQHY.

Many counts were recorded for this clonotype. The V gene is TRBV7-2, the J gene TRBJ2-3, with a tentative D call TRBD1 (5 bases). CDR1 and CDR2 (germline): SGHTA, FQGNSA. V was cut by 4 bases and J by 0 bases, with 11 bases left in between. The CDR3 is 15 residues long. The CDR3 sequence: CASSSWGRSTDTQYF. DNA of the CDR3: TGTGCCAGCAGCTCATGGGGCAGAAGCACAGATACGCAGTATTTT.

This clonotype has at least ten counts. DNA for the CDR3: TGCAGTGCTAGAGATCCGGACAGGGGTCGCTACAATGAGCAGTTCTTC. As protein: CSARDPDRGRYNEQFF. The chain couples TRBV20-1 to TRBJ2-1, with TRBD1 matching over 9 bases. The germline gives CDR1 DFQATT, CDR2 SNEGSKA (reference sequence). CDR3 length: 16 amino acids. V lost 0 bases to trimming and J lost 3 bases; unmatched junction nucleotides: 6.

This clonotype was seen repeatedly, ten times or more. The chain has TRBV7-2 and TRBJ2-5; D ambiguous. CDR1 is SGHTA, CDR2 FQGNSA, per germline. The V gene lost 1 base and the J gene lost 1 base, with 13 bases spanning the gap. The CDR3 contains 16 residues. The CDR3 here is CASSLVPHNAQETQYF. The CDR3 bases are TGTGCCAGCAGCTTAGTACCGCACAATGCCCAAGAGACCCAGTACTTC. The variable domain in full, with the rest retrieved from reference TRBV7-2 and TRBJ2-5, is GAGVSQSPSNKVTEKGKDVELRCDPISGHTALYWYRQSLGQGLEFLIYFQGNSAPDKSGLPSDRFSAERTGGSVSTLTIQRTQQEDSAVYLCASSLVPHNAQETQYFGPGTRLLVL.

This clonotype was counted at least ten times. The V and J genes are TRBV29-1 and TRBJ2-1, with 11 bases identical to TRBD1. CDR3 length: 12 amino acids. Germline V CDR1 and CDR2: SQVTM, ANQGSEA. V dropped 6 bases and J dropped 8; count of bases not matched to a gene: 3. DNA for the CDR3: TGCAGCGTCGGACAGGGGGCACATGAGCAGTTCTTC. It yields the protein CSVGQGAHEQFF.

This clonotype was detected once. This chain joins TRBV7-2 and TRBJ2-7, with TRBD2 matching over 10 bases. The V and J ends lost 0 bases and 4 bases, in that order; junction bases with no gene match: 6. The CDR3 covers 16 residues. Germline V gives CDR1 SGHTA, CDR2 FQGNSA. CDR3 in DNA: TGTGCCAGCAGCTTAGCGCTGGCTAGCGGGGGTTACGAGCAGTACTTC. Its protein product is CASSLALASGGYEQYF.

Turning to this clonotype: Since no conserved phenylalanine or tryptophan closes the CDR3, a read error is the likely cause. No DNA is shown, since the ends of the CDR3 on it are uncertain; the CDR3 is the one TCRdb lists. The genes are TRBV5-1 and TRBJ2-5. Both ends counted, the CDR3 spans 14 residues. CDR1 SGHRS and CDR2 YFSETQ come from the germline V gene. This CDR3 reads CASSLGSNQETKYY.